The T cell receptor beta chain under discussion was sequenced for a study of cytomegalovirus exposure and HLA in healthy donors. Study-wide results and limits: High sensitivity and specificity were reportedly achieved when the classifier diagnosed cytomegalovirus status. Prior analysis indicated that the majority of TCR beta V segments exhibited productivity approximately 87% or approximately 30% of the time. Relative to the roughly 690-donor mean, N-insertions were reportedly fewer in an Asian-associated ancestry cluster in a later analysis.

The PCR contained 60 Vbeta and 13 Jbeta primers. Repertoires were generated with immunoSEQ multiplex PCR, while TCRdb's copy carries only in-frame clones and drops some. In the table there are about 150,000 clones, 77% of which are singletons. This CDR3 contains 14 residues. Trimming left V 1 base short and J 3 bases short, with 9 bases between. Per germline, CDR1 SGHTA and CDR2 FQGNSA. These donors counted as nominally healthy when sampled, but unrecorded immune exposures were likely. For this clone: Its target is not known.

This TCR derives from a male donor in good health and CMV-seronegative. Sequenced: PBMCs. J is TRBJ2-5 and V is TRBV7-2; tentatively, D is TRBD1 (5 bases). The CDR3 nucleotides read TGTGCCAGCAGCTTAGTGGCCAGGGAAGAGACCCAGTACTTC. Amino acid sequence: CASSLVAREETQYF.